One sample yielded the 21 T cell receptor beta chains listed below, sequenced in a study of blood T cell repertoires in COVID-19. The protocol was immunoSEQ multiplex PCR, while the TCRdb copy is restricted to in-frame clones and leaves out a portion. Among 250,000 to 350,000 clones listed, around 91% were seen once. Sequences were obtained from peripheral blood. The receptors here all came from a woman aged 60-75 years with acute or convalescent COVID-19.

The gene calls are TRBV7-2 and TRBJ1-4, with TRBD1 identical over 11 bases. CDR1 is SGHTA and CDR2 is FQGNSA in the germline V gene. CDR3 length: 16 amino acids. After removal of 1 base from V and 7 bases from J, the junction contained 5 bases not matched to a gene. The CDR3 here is CASSLVVGTGGEKLFF. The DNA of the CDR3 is TGTGCCAGCAGCTTAGTGGTAGGGACAGGGGGTGAAAAACTGTTTTTT.

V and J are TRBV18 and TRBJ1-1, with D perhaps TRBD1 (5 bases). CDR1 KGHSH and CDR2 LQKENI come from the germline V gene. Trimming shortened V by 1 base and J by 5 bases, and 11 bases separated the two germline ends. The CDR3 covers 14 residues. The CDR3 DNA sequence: TGTGCCAGCTCACCACGGGGCTTGGGGACTGAAGCTTTCTTT. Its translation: CASSPRGLGTEAFF.

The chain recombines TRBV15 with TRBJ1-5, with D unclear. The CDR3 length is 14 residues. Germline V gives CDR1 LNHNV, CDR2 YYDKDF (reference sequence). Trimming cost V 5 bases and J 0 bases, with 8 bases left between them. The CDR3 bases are TGTGCCACCAGCTACAGTTATAGCAATCAGCCCCAGCATTTT. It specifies CATSYSYSNQPQHF.

CDR3 sequence (DNA): TGTGCCAGCAGCTTAGAGGCGCTAGCGGGCGGCTCGGGGACCCAGTACTTC. Encoded protein: CASSLEALAGGSGTQYF. This chain joins TRBV7-8 and TRBJ2-5; 8 bases map to TRBD2. V gave up 1 base and J gave up 7 bases; unmatched junction bases: 14. The germline gives CDR1 SGHVS, CDR2 FQNEAQ. The CDR3 spans 17 residues.

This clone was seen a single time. CDR3 loop: CASSLQAAQHF. CDR3 in DNA: TGTGCCAGCAGCCTACAGGCTGCCCAGCATTTT. The rearrangement links TRBV2 to TRBJ1-5; D is perhaps TRBD1 (5 bases). The CDR3 has 11 residues. With 6 bases removed from V and 11 bases from J, the gap between germline ends came to 11 bases. Germline CDR1 reads SNHLY; CDR2 reads FYNNEI.

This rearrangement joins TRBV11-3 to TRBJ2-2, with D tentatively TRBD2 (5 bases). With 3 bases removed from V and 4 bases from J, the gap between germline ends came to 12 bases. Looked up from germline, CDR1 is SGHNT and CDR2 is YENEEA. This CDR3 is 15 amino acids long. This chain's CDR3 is CASSFEGPGTGELFF. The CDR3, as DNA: TGTGCCAGCAGCTTCGAGGGTCCGGGCACCGGGGAGCTGTTTTTT.

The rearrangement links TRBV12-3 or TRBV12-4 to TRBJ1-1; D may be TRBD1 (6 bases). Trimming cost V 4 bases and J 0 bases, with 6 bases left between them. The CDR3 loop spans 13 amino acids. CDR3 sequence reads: CASSYRVNTEAFF. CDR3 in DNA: TGTGCCAGCAGTTACAGGGTGAACACTGAAGCTTTCTTT.

The CDR3 reads CASRRDRDQPQHF. CDR3 in DNA: TGTGCCAGCAGAAGGGACAGGGACCAGCCCCAGCATTTT. The J gene is TRBJ1-5, the V gene TRBV2; 9 positions match TRBD1. CDR1 is SNHLY, CDR2 FYNNEI, per germline. CDR3 length: 13 amino acids. V was clipped by 6 bases and J by 7 bases; unmatched bases: 4.

Written as DNA, the CDR3 is TGTGCCAGCAGTTTATCTCCGACAGGAAACGATCTTACCTTC. Translation gives CASSLSPTGNDLTF. The chain employs TRBV27 and TRBJ1-2; a possible D gene is TRBD1 (6 bases). Per germline, CDR1 MNHEY and CDR2 SMNVEV (reference sequence). CDR3 length: 14 amino acids. V lost 0 bases and J lost 14, with 19 bases in between.

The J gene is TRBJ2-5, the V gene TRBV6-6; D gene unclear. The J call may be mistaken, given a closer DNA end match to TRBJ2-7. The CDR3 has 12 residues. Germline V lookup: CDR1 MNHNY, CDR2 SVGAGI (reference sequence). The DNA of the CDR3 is TGTGCCAGCAGCCGATACCTCTACGAGCAGTACTTC. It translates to CASSRYLYEQYF.

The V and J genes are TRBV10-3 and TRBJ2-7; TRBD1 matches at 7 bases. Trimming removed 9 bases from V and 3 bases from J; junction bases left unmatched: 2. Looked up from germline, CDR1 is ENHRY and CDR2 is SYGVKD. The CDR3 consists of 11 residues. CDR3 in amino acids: CAIGGSYEQYF. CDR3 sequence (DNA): TGTGCCATAGGGGGCAGCTACGAGCAGTACTTC.

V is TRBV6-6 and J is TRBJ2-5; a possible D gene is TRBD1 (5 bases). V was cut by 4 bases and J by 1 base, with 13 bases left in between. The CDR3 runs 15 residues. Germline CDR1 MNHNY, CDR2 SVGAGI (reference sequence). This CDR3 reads CASSSPTVVQETQYF. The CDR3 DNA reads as TGTGCCAGCAGTTCCCCGACAGTCGTCCAAGAGACCCAGTACTTC.

The CDR3 DNA sequence: TGTGCCAGCAGCTTAGAAGTGCGAGGGACTAGTGAAGCTTTCTTT. Encoded protein: CASSLEVRGTSEAFF. This chain links TRBV13 with TRBJ1-1, with TRBD1 as a possible D gene (5 bases). The V end lost 1 base, the J end lost 7 bases, and 16 bases lay between the germline ends. CDR3 size: 15 residues. Germline CDR1 and CDR2: PRHDT and FYEKMQ (reference sequence).

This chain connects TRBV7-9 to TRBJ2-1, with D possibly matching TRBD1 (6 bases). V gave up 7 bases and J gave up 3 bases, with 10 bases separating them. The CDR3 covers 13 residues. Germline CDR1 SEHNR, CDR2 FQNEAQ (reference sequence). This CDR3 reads CASTSDSYNEQFF. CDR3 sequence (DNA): TGTGCCAGCACCTCGGACAGCTACAATGAGCAGTTCTTC.

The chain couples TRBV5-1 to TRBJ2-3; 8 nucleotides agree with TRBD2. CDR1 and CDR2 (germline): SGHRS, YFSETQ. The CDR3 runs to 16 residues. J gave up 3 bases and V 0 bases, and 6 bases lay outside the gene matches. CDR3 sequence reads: CASSLAGAGGTDTQYF. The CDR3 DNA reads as TGCGCCAGCAGCTTGGCCGGGGCGGGGGGTACAGATACGCAGTATTTT.

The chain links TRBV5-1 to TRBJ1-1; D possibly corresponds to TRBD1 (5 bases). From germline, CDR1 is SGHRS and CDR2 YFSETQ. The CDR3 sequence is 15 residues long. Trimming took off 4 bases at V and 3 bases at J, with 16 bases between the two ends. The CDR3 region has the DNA TGCGCCAGCAGCCTCACTCGGGGGGTGGACACTGAAGCTTTCTTT. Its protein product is CASSLTRGVDTEAFF. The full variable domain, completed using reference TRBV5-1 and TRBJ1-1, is KAGVTQTPRYLIKTRGQQVTLSCSPISGHRSVSWYQQTPGQGLQFLFEYFSETQRNKGNFPGRFSGRQFSNSRSEMNVSTLELGDSALYLCASSLTRGVDTEAFFGQGTRLTVV.

The chain's CDR3 is CASSILPGDQPQHF. CDR3 nucleotide sequence: TGTGCCAGTAGTATTTTACCAGGGGATCAGCCCCAGCATTTT. V and J are TRBV19 and TRBJ1-5; TRBD1 might be the D (6 bases). Trimming stripped 3 bases from V and 5 bases from J, with 11 bases between. The CDR3 contains 14 residues. The germline V gene has CDR1 LNHDA and CDR2 SQIVND (reference sequence).

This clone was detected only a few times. The CDR3 reads CASSPVGGTGEREQFF. CDR3 sequence (DNA): TGTGCCAGCTCGCCCGTTGGAGGGACAGGGGAGCGGGAGCAGTTCTTC. The V and J genes are TRBV18 and TRBJ2-1; 10 bases fit TRBD1. Per germline, CDR1 KGHSH and CDR2 LQKENI. The V and J ends lost 6 bases and 10 bases, in that order; junction bases with no gene match: 15. This CDR3 region has 16 residues.

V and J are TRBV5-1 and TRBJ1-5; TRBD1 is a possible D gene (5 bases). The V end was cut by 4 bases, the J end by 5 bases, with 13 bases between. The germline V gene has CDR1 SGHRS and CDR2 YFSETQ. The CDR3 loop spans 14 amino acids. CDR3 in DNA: TGCGCCAGCAGCCTCGCGGGACGGGATCAGCCCCAGCATTTT. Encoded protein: CASSLAGRDQPQHF.

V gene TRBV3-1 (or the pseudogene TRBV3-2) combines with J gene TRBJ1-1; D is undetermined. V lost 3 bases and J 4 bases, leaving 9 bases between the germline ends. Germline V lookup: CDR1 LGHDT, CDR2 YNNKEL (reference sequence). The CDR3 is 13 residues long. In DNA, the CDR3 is TGTGCCAGCAGCCATGAGGCGCGCACTGAAGCTTTCTTT. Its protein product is CASSHEARTEAFF.

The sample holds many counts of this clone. The chain's CDR3 is CASSLAQGRSSYEQYF. The CDR3 DNA is TGCGCCAGCAGCTTGGCCCAGGGAAGGAGCTCCTACGAGCAGTACTTC. V and J are TRBV5-1 and TRBJ2-7, with D perhaps TRBD1 (5 bases). The CDR3 covers 16 residues. Germline CDR1 SGHRS, CDR2 YFSETQ. Trimming left V 0 bases short and J 0 bases short, with 13 bases between.